The clone carrying this T cell receptor beta chain was seen a few times. The data belong to a study of T-cell reconstitution after alpha-beta-depleted transplantation in children. Library preparation (for TCRbeta) was performed with unique molecular identifiers. TCRdb itself ran the PCR reads through MiXCR, one entry per CDR3 protein. The table includes around 340,000 distinct CDR3 sequences, less than 15% detected once. The sequence was collected from a human donor who donated a stem cell graft to a child with Fanconi anemia. The material was PBMCs, obtained from the stem cell graft.

CDR3 region: CASSLVWPRRISTDTQYF. CDR3 bases: TGCGCCAGCAGCTTGGTATGGCCCCGGAGGATTAGCACAGATACGCAGTATTTT. J is TRBJ2-3 and V is TRBV5-1; a possible D gene is TRBD2 (5 bases). The V gene's germline CDR1 is SGHRS and CDR2 YFSETQ. V was cut by 0 bases and J by 0 bases, with 17 bases left in between. This CDR3 region has 18 residues.